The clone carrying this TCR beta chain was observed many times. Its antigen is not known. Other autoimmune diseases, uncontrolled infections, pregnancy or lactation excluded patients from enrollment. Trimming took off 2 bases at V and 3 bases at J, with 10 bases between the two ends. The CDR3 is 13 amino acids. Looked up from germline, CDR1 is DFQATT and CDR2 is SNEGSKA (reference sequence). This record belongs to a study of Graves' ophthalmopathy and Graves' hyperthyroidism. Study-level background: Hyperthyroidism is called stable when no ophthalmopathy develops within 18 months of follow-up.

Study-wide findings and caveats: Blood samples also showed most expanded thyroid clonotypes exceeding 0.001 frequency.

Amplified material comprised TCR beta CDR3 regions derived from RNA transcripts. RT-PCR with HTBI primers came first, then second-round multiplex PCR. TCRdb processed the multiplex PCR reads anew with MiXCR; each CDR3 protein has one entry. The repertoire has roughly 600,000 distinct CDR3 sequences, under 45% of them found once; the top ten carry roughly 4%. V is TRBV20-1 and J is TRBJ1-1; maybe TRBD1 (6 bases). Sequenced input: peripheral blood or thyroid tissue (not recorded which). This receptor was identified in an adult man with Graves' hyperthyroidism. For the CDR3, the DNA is TGCAGTGCTAGACAGGGGCGGGACACTGAAGCTTTCTTT. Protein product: CSARQGRDTEAFF.